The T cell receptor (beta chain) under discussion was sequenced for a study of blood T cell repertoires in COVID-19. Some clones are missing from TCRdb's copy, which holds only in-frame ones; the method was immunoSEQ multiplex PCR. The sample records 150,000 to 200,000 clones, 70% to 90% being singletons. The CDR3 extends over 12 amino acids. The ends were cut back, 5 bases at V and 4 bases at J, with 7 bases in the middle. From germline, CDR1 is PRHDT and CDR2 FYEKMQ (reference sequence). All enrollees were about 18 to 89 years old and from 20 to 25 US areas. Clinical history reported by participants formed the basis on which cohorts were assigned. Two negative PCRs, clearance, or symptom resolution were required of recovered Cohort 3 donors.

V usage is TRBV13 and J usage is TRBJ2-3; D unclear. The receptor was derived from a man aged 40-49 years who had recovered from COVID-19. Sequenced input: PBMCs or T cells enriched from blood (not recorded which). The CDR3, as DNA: TGTGCCAGCAGCCCCCTGTCAGATACGCAGTATTTT. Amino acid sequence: CASSPLSDTQYF.